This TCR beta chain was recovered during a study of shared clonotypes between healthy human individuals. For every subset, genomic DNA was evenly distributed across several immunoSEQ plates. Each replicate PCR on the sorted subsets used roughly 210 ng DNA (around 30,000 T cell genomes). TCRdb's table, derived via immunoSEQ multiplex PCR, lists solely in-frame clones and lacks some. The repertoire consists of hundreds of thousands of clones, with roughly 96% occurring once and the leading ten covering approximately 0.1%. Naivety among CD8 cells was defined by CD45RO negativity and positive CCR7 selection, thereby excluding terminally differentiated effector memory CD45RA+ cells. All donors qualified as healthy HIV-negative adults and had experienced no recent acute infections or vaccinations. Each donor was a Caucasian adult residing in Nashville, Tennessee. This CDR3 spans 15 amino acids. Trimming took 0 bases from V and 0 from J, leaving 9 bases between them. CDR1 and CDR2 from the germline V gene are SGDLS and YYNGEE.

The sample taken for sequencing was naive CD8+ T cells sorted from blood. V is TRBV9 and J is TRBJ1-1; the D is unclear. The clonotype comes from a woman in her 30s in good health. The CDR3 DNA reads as TGTGCCAGCAGCGTAGGGGGAGGCTTGAACACTGAAGCTTTCTTT. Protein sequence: CASSVGGGLNTEAFF.